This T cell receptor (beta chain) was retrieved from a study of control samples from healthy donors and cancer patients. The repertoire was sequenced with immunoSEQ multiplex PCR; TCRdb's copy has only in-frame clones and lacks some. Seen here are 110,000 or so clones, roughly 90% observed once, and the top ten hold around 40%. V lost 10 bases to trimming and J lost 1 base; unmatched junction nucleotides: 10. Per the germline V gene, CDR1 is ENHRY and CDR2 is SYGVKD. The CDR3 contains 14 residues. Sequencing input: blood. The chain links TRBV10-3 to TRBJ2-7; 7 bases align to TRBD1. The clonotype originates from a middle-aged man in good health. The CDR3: CATTDRRLSYEQYF. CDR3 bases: TGTGCCACGACGGACAGGAGACTTTCCTACGAGCAGTACTTC.